This T cell receptor (beta chain) derives from a study of blood T cell repertoires in COVID-19. Across the study: From the United States, Italy and Spain came samples of acute and convalescent COVID-19.

Sequencing used immunoSEQ multiplex PCR; TCRdb keeps in-frame clones, though not all of them. The repertoire consists of roughly 87,000 clones, with less than 80% occurring once and the leading ten covering approximately 14%. Germline CDR1 SGDLS, CDR2 YYNGEE. V was trimmed by 6 bases and J by 3 bases, leaving 17 bases between them. This CDR3 has 15 residues. The chain combines TRBV9 with TRBJ2-3; tentative D call: TRBD1 (6 bases). What was sequenced was peripheral blood. The TCR comes from a woman over 75 with acute or convalescent COVID-19. Here the CDR3 reads CASTLWGRRTDTQYF. The CDR3 nucleotides are TGTGCCAGCACCCTCTGGGGGCGGCGAACAGATACGCAGTATTTT.